Listed here are 32 T cell receptor beta chains from one sample, sequenced in a study of radiation and T cells in renal cell carcinoma (TCRdb year 2020). The receptor library was made with the immunoSEQ multiplex PCR assay. TCRdb mirrors the immuneACCESS table, restricted to in-frame sequences. Some clones are absent from its copies; in checked studies, under half trace to an unresolved V gene, and the reason for the others is unknown. The sample contains more than 20,000 clones, over 70% of them found a single time. Approximately 30% of the sample belongs to the ten largest clones. Interpreted using the paper, the time point label stands for: blood 2 weeks post-SBRT. Taken with the paper, the label for treatment or condition translates to: 15 Gy SBRT to primary tumor, nephrectomy 4 weeks later. The source was blood, collected from a patient whose treatment included radiotherapy and nephrectomy. These receptors all stem from a man between 60 and 75 years old with renal cell carcinoma.

The J gene is TRBJ2-7, the V gene TRBV9; TRBD1 or TRBD2 may be the D gene (5 bases each). Germline CDR1 SGDLS, CDR2 YYNGEE. Deletions cut 4 bases from V and 3 bases from J, with 17 bases between. This CDR3 is built from 15 residues. The CDR3 loop is CASSPSGPGGYEQYF. The CDR3 DNA sequence: TGTGCCAGCAGCCCAAGCGGTCCTGGGGGCTACGAGCAGTACTTC. Supplemented by reference TRBV9 and TRBJ2-7, the full variable domain reads DSGVTQTPKHLITATGQRVTLRCSPRSGDLSVYWYQQSLDQGLQFLIQYYNGEERAKGNILERFSAQQFPDLHSELNLSSLELGDSALYFCASSPSGPGGYEQYFGPGTRLTVT.

This clone came up a few times. The chain recombines TRBV7-2 with TRBJ1-1; D possibly corresponds to TRBD1 (5 bases). Per the germline V gene, CDR1 is SGHTA and CDR2 is FQGNSA. V was pared by 5 bases and J by 1 base, with 8 bases between. The CDR3 consists of 13 residues. The CDR3 is CASSVTENTEAFF. The DNA for the CDR3 is TGTGCCAGCAGCGTGACAGAGAACACTGAAGCTTTCTTT.

In its sample, this clone was seen once. This chain links TRBV9 with TRBJ2-3; 7 bases are a match to TRBD2. After removal of 0 bases from V and 6 bases from J, the junction contained 13 bases not matched to a gene. Germline CDR1 reads SGDLS; CDR2 reads YYNGEE. The CDR3 extends over 17 amino acids. This CDR3 reads CASSVEVLLAPGDTQYF. In DNA form, the CDR3 reads TGTGCCAGCAGCGTAGAGGTATTACTAGCGCCTGGGGATACGCAGTATTTT.

V usage is TRBV6-6 and J usage is TRBJ2-3, with TRBD2 as a possible D gene (7 bases). Trimming removed 0 bases from V and 5 bases from J, with 12 bases in between. Germline assignment: CDR1 MNHNY and CDR2 SVGAGI (reference sequence). This CDR3 region has 15 residues. The CDR3 DNA is TGTGCCAGCAGTTACTCCGCGGGGGCGGGAGATACGCAGTATTTT. Translation: CASSYSAGAGDTQYF.

The chain employs TRBV5-1 and TRBJ1-1, with D tentatively TRBD1 (5 bases). This CDR3 spans 16 amino acids. Germline V CDR1 and CDR2: SGHRS, YFSETQ. V gave up 1 base and J gave up 0 bases, with 13 bases separating them. CDR3 coding DNA: TGCGCCAGCAGCTTGTTTGCGGGGGGTATGAACACTGAAGCTTTCTTT. It codes for CASSLFAGGMNTEAFF.

The gene calls are TRBV28 and TRBJ2-1; 7 bases map to TRBD2. The J segment lost 7 bases and the V segment lost 6 bases, leaving 9 bases of the junction unmatched. CDR1 is MDHEN, CDR2 SYDVKM, per germline. This CDR3 contains 14 residues. The DNA for the CDR3 is TGTGCCAGCAGCCCCTCTTACGGGGGGAATGAGCAGTTCTTC. Translating it yields CASSPSYGGNEQFF.

The chain is built from TRBV5-1 and TRBJ2-3; no firm D call. Germline loops: CDR1 SGHRS, CDR2 YFSETQ. Trimming took 1 base from V and 2 from J, leaving 11 bases between them. This CDR3 has 15 amino acids. The CDR3, as DNA: TGCGCCAGCAGCTTGACGGGCGGTCCCACAGATACGCAGTATTTT. This codes for CASSLTGGPTDTQYF.

This clone showed up just a few times. The chain couples TRBV5-5 to TRBJ2-7; a weak D match, TRBD1 (6 bases). The CDR3 consists of 14 residues. Looked up from germline, CDR1 is SGHKS and CDR2 is YYEKEE (reference sequence). V shed 4 bases and J shed 2 bases, with 13 bases lying between them. As DNA, the CDR3 is TGTGCCAGCAGCACCCAAGGGGGACCCTACGAGCAGTACTTC. This encodes CASSTQGGPYEQYF.

The chain joins TRBV11-2 to TRBJ2-1; weak D call: TRBD2 (6 bases). CDR1 and CDR2 from the germline V gene are SGHAT and FQNNGV. V shed 5 bases and J shed 10 bases, with 12 bases lying between them. This CDR3 contains 12 residues. This chain's CDR3 is CASSRPGEEQFF. The CDR3 bases are TGTGCCAGCAGCCGACCGGGGGAAGAGCAGTTCTTC.

This clone showed up just a few times. This chain links TRBV7-9 with TRBJ1-6; D remains ambiguous. The germline CDR1 and CDR2 sequences are SEHNR and FQNEAQ (reference sequence). V shed 1 base and J shed 10 bases, with 17 bases lying between them. The CDR3 covers 16 residues. Written as DNA, the CDR3 is TGTGCCAGCAGCTTAGATTCCCCGGCTCCAGCCTCACCCCTCCACTTT. It yields the protein CASSLDSPAPASPLHF.

This sequence joins TRBV2 and TRBJ2-2, with 7 nucleotides matching TRBD2. V lost 1 base and J lost 8; bases outside the gene matches: 16. The CDR3 is made up of 18 amino acids. Per the germline V gene, CDR1 is SNHLY and CDR2 is FYNNEI. In DNA form, the CDR3 reads TGTGCCAGCAGTGAAGTGGGACTGACTAGCAGGGCGGGTGGGGAGCTGTTTTTT. Amino acid sequence: CASSEVGLTSRAGGELFF.

This clone was detected only a few times. The chain recombines TRBV25-1 with TRBJ2-1; maybe TRBD1 (5 bases). V was trimmed by 7 bases and J by 7 bases, leaving 11 bases between them. Looked up from germline, CDR1 is MGHDK and CDR2 is SYGVNS. The CDR3 extends over 12 amino acids. In nucleotides, the CDR3 is TGTGCCAGCAAAAAGGGGTGGAATGAGCAGTTCTTC. Encoded protein: CASKKGWNEQFF.

This clone was seen only a few times. The chain combines TRBV15 with TRBJ1-1; tentative D call: TRBD1 (5 bases). CDR1 and CDR2 from the germline V gene are LNHNV and YYDKDF (reference sequence). Deletions cut 3 bases from V and 1 base from J, with 9 bases between. The CDR3 has 14 amino acids. CDR3: CATSRETGNTEAFF. The DNA of the CDR3 is TGTGCCACCAGCAGGGAAACAGGGAACACTGAAGCTTTCTTT. Full variable domain (rest looked up from reference TRBV15 and TRBJ1-1): DAMVIQNPRYQVTQFGKPVTLSCSQTLNHNVMYWYQQKSSQAPKLLFHYYDKDFNNEADTPDNFQSRRPNTSFCFLDIRSPGLGDTAMYLCATSRETGNTEAFFGQGTRLTVV.

The chain employs TRBV27 and TRBJ2-7; 13 bases are a match to TRBD2. CDR1 and CDR2 (germline): MNHEY, SMNVEV (reference sequence). V shed 4 bases and J 3 bases; nucleotides not matched to a gene: 6. The CDR3 consists of 16 residues. The CDR3 region is CASSSRTSGSLYEQYF. Here the CDR3 DNA reads TGTGCCAGCAGTTCGCGGACTAGCGGGAGCCTCTACGAGCAGTACTTC.

This chain connects TRBV5-6 to TRBJ2-7; D unresolved. Trimming pared 2 bases from V and 4 bases from J, leaving 7 bases between. This CDR3 has 12 amino acids. Germline-derived CDR1 and CDR2 are SGHDT and YYEEEE. The CDR3 DNA reads TGTGCCAGCAGCTTAGGAAGGTACGAGCAGTACTTC. It yields the protein CASSLGRYEQYF.

J is TRBJ1-1 and V is TRBV19; the D is unclear. The CDR3 runs 13 residues. The germline V gene has CDR1 LNHDA and CDR2 SQIVND (reference sequence). The germline V and J ends were trimmed by 0 bases and 6 bases, with 8 bases remaining between them. The CDR3 DNA reads as TGTGCCAGTAGTATAGATCCCAATTCTGAAGCTTTCTTT. Amino acids: CASSIDPNSEAFF. The full variable domain, rest sourced from reference TRBV19 and TRBJ1-1, is DGGITQSPKYLFRKEGQNVTLSCEQNLNHDAMYWYRQDPGQGLRLIYYSQIVNDFQKGDIAEGYSVSREKKESFPLTVTSAQKNPTAFYLCASSIDPNSEAFFGQGTRLTVV.

The rearrangement joins TRBV5-6 to TRBJ2-7; 10 nucleotides agree with TRBD1. The J segment lost 3 bases and the V segment lost 5 bases, leaving 2 bases of the junction unmatched. Germline CDR1 and CDR2: SGHDT and YYEEEE. The CDR3 runs 13 residues. The CDR3 protein is CASSWDRGYEQYF. CDR3 DNA: TGTGCCAGCAGTTGGGACAGGGGCTACGAGCAGTACTTC. The complete variable domain, with remaining parts taken from reference TRBV5-6 and TRBJ2-7, reads DAGVTQSPTHLIKTRGQQVTLRCSPKSGHDTVSWYQQALGQGPQFIFQYYEEEERQRGNFPDRFSGHQFPNYSSELNVNALLLGDSALYLCASSWDRGYEQYFGPGTRLTVT.

The V call is TRBV5-6, the J call TRBJ2-2; 10 bases match TRBD2. CDR1 is SGHDT and CDR2 is YYEEEE in the germline V gene. This CDR3 comprises 16 residues. The V segment lost 1 base and the J segment 7 bases; nucleotides outside the gene matches: 7. This CDR3 is CASSLRLAGVFGELFF. The CDR3 DNA sequence: TGTGCCAGCAGCTTGCGGCTAGCGGGAGTCTTCGGGGAGCTGTTTTTT.

In this sample, this clone turned up once. V is TRBV7-6 and J is TRBJ2-2; 9 nucleotides match TRBD2. This CDR3 has 16 residues. The ends lost 2 bases at V and 5 bases at J; junction bases unmatched: 6. Per germline, CDR1 SGHVS and CDR2 FNYEAQ. The CDR3, as DNA: TGTGCCAGCAGCTTATATAGCGGGAGAGAGACCGGGGAGCTGTTTTTT. Translation gives CASSLYSGRETGELFF.

This clone was seen more than once but under ten times. The chain carries TRBV6-1 and TRBJ2-1; 13 nucleotides align to TRBD2. This CDR3 contains 15 residues. The germline gives CDR1 MNHNS, CDR2 SASEGT. V shed 7 bases, J shed 6 bases, and the junction held 6 bases outside the gene matches. The CDR3 here is CASNKGLAGINEQFF. The CDR3 DNA follows: TGTGCCAGCAATAAGGGACTAGCGGGAATCAATGAGCAGTTCTTC.

This chain connects TRBV11-3 to TRBJ1-1, with TRBD1 matching over 8 bases. From germline, CDR1 is SGHNT and CDR2 YENEEA. There are 13 residues in the CDR3. The junction had 2 bases not matched to a gene; V was cut back by 1 base and J by 7 bases. The CDR3: CASSLGGQGEAFF. CDR3 nucleotides: TGTGCCAGCAGCTTAGGCGGACAGGGTGAAGCTTTCTTT.

This chain uses TRBV7-9 with TRBJ2-1; 9 nucleotides align to TRBD1. CDR1 and CDR2 (germline): SEHNR, FQNEAQ (reference sequence). With V trimmed by 5 bases and J by 5 bases, 7 bases remained unmatched. There are 15 residues in the CDR3. CDR3 amino acids: CASSPTGGADNEQFF. The DNA of the CDR3 is TGTGCCAGCAGCCCAACAGGGGGCGCCGACAATGAGCAGTTCTTC. Combining the CDR3 with reference TRBV7-9 and TRBJ2-1 gives the whole variable domain DTGVSQNPRHKITKRGQNVTFRCDPISEHNRLYWYRQTLGQGPEFLTYFQNEAQLEKSRLLSDRFSAERPKGSFSTLEIQRTEQGDSAMYLCASSPTGGADNEQFFGPGTRLTVL.

In the case of this clone: Other DNA sequences within the sample encode an identical CDR3. The V call is TRBV30, the J call TRBJ1-1, with 11 bases that match TRBD1. The CDR3 totals 16 residues. CDR1 is GTSNPN, CDR2 SVGIG, per germline (reference sequence). Trimming took 3 bases from V and 3 from J; bases not matched to a gene: 9. The CDR3 nucleotides are TGTGCCTGGAGCCGAAGGGACAGGGGGTTATACACTGAAGCTTTCTTT. Translating it yields CAWSRRDRGLYTEAFF.

In this sample, this clone turned up a few times. This CDR3 reads CASSLAGTGLYGYTF. The CDR3 DNA follows: TGTGCCAGCAGCTTAGCCGGGACAGGTCTCTATGGCTACACCTTC. V usage is TRBV7-2 and J usage is TRBJ1-2, with 8 bases fitting TRBD1. The V and J ends lost 0 bases and 4 bases, in that order; junction bases with no gene match: 4. This CDR3 is built from 15 residues. The germline CDR1 and CDR2 sequences are SGHTA and FQGNSA.

The gene calls are TRBV14 and TRBJ2-1; D unclear. CDR3 length: 13 amino acids. V gave up 4 bases and J gave up 1 base, with 5 bases separating them. Germline values: CDR1 SGHDN, CDR2 FVKESK. DNA of the CDR3: TGTGCCAGCAGCCCGTTTTCCTACAATGAGCAGTTCTTC. It specifies CASSPFSYNEQFF.

This chain connects TRBV5-5 to TRBJ2-1; 10 bases agree with TRBD2. The germline CDR1 and CDR2 sequences are SGHKS and YYEKEE (reference sequence). CDR3 length: 15 amino acids. V lost 3 bases to trimming and J lost 2 bases; unmatched junction nucleotides: 2. CDR3 DNA sequence: TGTGCCAGCAGCTCACTAGCGGGACCCTACAATGAGCAGTTCTTC. This translates into CASSSLAGPYNEQFF.

The chain carries TRBV11-2 and TRBJ1-1; no firm D call. The CDR3 covers 14 residues. Germline assignment: CDR1 SGHAT and CDR2 FQNNGV. The V and J ends lost 6 bases and 0 bases respectively, with 11 bases between them. Here the CDR3 reads CASRDGSLNTEAFF. DNA of the CDR3: TGTGCCAGCAGGGACGGCAGTTTGAACACTGAAGCTTTCTTT.

The gene calls are TRBV6-5 and TRBJ1-1, with 9 bases identical to TRBD1. Germline CDR1 reads MNHEY; CDR2 reads SVGAGI. V gave up 6 bases and J gave up 6 bases; unmatched junction bases: 11. There are 15 residues in the CDR3. The DNA for the CDR3 is TGTGCCAGCAGCCCTCTACAGGGGGCGGGGGCTGAAGCTTTCTTT. This translates into CASSPLQGAGAEAFF.

V usage is TRBV5-1 and J usage is TRBJ2-7, with D maybe TRBD1 (6 bases). The CDR3 loop spans 15 amino acids. Trimming pared 4 bases from V and 4 bases from J, leaving 18 bases between. Germline CDR1 is SGHRS and CDR2 is YFSETQ. CDR3 in amino acids: CASSPRANREYEQYF. CDR3 DNA sequence: TGCGCCAGCAGCCCGAGGGCGAACAGGGAGTACGAGCAGTACTTC.

The rearrangement links TRBV5-5 to TRBJ2-3, with D possibly being TRBD2 (6 bases). Trimming pared 0 bases from V and 4 bases from J, leaving 12 bases between. The CDR3 extends over 15 amino acids. Per the germline V gene, CDR1 is SGHKS and CDR2 is YYEKEE (reference sequence). CDR3 sequence reads: CASSLGSGGADTQYF. Written as DNA, the CDR3 is TGTGCCAGCAGCTTGGGTTCTGGAGGGGCAGATACGCAGTATTTT.

The V call is TRBV15, the J call TRBJ2-5; 9 positions agree with TRBD1. Unmatched junction bases numbered 2, after V lost 5 bases and J lost 1 base. The CDR3 length is 14 residues. CDR1 is LNHNV, CDR2 YYDKDF, per germline (reference sequence). CDR3 loop: CATSVQGAQETQYF. DNA of the CDR3: TGTGCCACCAGCGTACAGGGGGCCCAAGAGACCCAGTACTTC.

The rearrangement links TRBV11-2 to TRBJ2-1; the D is unclear. Trimming shortened V by 1 base and J by 8 bases, and 18 bases separated the two germline ends. The CDR3 spans 16 residues. Germline V CDR1 and CDR2: SGHAT, FQNNGV. CDR3: CASSLGPDPPTDEQFF. CDR3 coding DNA: TGTGCCAGCAGCTTAGGGCCAGACCCTCCTACGGATGAGCAGTTCTTC.